This is a list of T cell receptor beta chains from one sample in a study of cytomegalovirus exposure and HLA in healthy donors. Clones were read by immunoSEQ multiplex PCR, and TCRdb kept only the in-frame ones, dropping some. The table has approximately 150,000 clones, roughly four fifths seen once; the top ten hold roughly 5%. The sample taken for sequencing was PBMCs. These receptors were taken from a girl aged 5-17 years in good health and CMV-seropositive. The CDR3 runs from the conserved cysteine through the conserved F or W. D genes are given only for firm matches. A row's size may be missing; if present it is once, few, many or a size class.

>TRBV9|TRBJ1-2|-|TRBD1
CASSSRTGVTYGYTF
TGTGCCAGCAGCTCACGGACAGGGGTAACCTATGGCTACACCTTC
>TRBV5-4|TRBJ1-6|-|TRBD1
CASSSDRVENSPLHF
TGTGCCAGCAGCTCGGACAGGGTCGAGAATTCACCCCTCCACTTT
>TRBV19|TRBJ1-3|-|TRBD1
CASSARQGAGNTIYF
TGTGCCAGTAGTGCCAGACAGGGAGCTGGAAACACCATATATTTT
>TRBV7-2|TRBJ2-7|-|TRBD1
CASSLRRTQGDEQYF
TGTGCCAGCAGCTTGAGAAGGACACAGGGGGACGAGCAGTACTTC
>TRBV19|TRBJ2-7|-|-
CASSADGGTYEQYF
TGTGCCAGTAGTGCAGACGGGGGAACCTACGAGCAGTACTTC
>TRBV9|TRBJ1-2|-|-
CASSLPRYGYTF
TGTGCCAGCAGCCTCCCGCGCTATGGCTACACCTTC
>TRBV2|TRBJ2-7|-|-
CASSEPRASSSYEQYF
TGTGCCAGCAGTGAACCGAGGGCATCTAGCTCCTACGAGCAGTACTTC
>TRBV29-1|TRBJ1-2|-|TRBD1
CSVEGVRQGGYTF
TGCAGCGTTGAAGGTGTCCGACAGGGAGGCTACACCTTC
>TRBV14|TRBJ2-5|few|TRBD1
CASSRNRGQETQYF
TGTGCCAGCAGCCGAAACAGGGGGCAAGAGACCCAGTACTTC
>TRBV9|TRBJ2-3|-|TRBD1
CASSGYRGGTDTQYF
TGTGCCAGCAGCGGATACAGGGGGGGCACAGATACGCAGTATTTT
>TRBV5-1|TRBJ1-2|-|-
CASSLGPGGEGGYTF
TGCGCCAGCAGCTTGGGTCCGGGGGGCGAGGGTGGCTACACCTTC
>TRBV6-5|TRBJ1-1|-|-
CASSERGAFF
TGTGCCAGCAGCGAAAGGGGGGCTTTCTTT
>TRBV27|TRBJ2-7|-|-
CASSSGGGTYEQYF
TGTGCCAGCAGTTCAGGAGGGGGCACGTACGAGCAGTACTTC
>TRBV25-1|TRBJ2-1|-|TRBD2
CAGRGYRGEQFF
TGTGCCGGGAGGGGCTATCGGGGTGAGCAGTTCTTC
>TRBV5-8|TRBJ1-2|once|-
CASSLRGGGYGYTF
TGTGCCAGCAGCTTAAGGGGAGGAGGCTATGGCTACACCTTC
>TRBV28|TRBJ2-7|-|TRBD1
CASSFLVPGGSSYEQYF
TGTGCCAGCAGTTTTTTAGTCCCAGGGGGTAGTTCCTACGAGCAGTACTTC
>TRBV9|TRBJ2-7|-|TRBD2
CASSVGVGGTTYEQYF
TGTGCCAGCAGCGTAGGAGTCGGGGGGACCACCTACGAGCAGTACTTC
>TRBV5-1|TRBJ2-4|once|TRBD1
CASGVGTELAKNIQYF
TGCGCCAGCGGGGTCGGGACAGAGTTAGCCAAAAACATTCAGTACTTC
>TRBV5-8|TRBJ1-2|once|-
CASSQDNLYGYTF
TGTGCCAGCAGCCAGGACAACCTCTATGGCTACACCTTT
>TRBV6-1|TRBJ2-7|-|-
CASSENRVGRGAAYEQYF
TGTGCCAGCAGTGAAAACAGGGTGGGCCGGGGGGCAGCCTACGAGCAGTACTTC
>TRBV7-8|TRBJ1-1|-|-
CASSLVVSGELAFF
TGTGCCAGCAGCTTAGTGGTCTCAGGGGAATTAGCTTTCTTT
>TRBV7-9|TRBJ2-7|-|-
CASISGGNYEQYF
TGTGCCAGCATATCAGGGGGGAACTACGAGCAGTACTTC
>TRBV25-1|TRBJ1-1|-|TRBD1
CASSKTGMNTEAFF
TGTGCCAGCAGTAAGACAGGGATGAACACTGAAGCTTTCTTT
>TRBV6-5|TRBJ2-1|-|TRBD1
CASSYTPDRGGNEQFF
TGTGCCAGCAGTTACACTCCGGACAGGGGAGGCAATGAGCAGTTCTTC
>TRBV6-1|TRBJ1-3|-|-
CASSELAGALGNTIYF
TGTGCCAGCAGTGAACTGGCAGGGGCCCTAGGAAACACCATATATTTT
>TRBV7-2|TRBJ2-5|once|-
CASSLDPGLIQETQYF
TGTGCCAGCAGCTTAGATCCGGGACTCATTCAAGAGACCCAGTACTTC
>TRBV7-2|TRBJ1-2|-|-
CASSSGVRGINYGYTF
TGTGCCAGCAGCTCTGGCGTCAGGGGTATCAACTATGGCTACACCTTC
>TRBV6-1|TRBJ2-7|-|-
CASSVGTKGGEQYF
TGTGCCAGCAGTGTGGGGACTAAAGGGGGCGAGCAGTACTTC
>TRBV7-3|TRBJ2-7|few|-
CASSLSPGSHEQYF
TGTGCCAGCAGCTTAAGTCCCGGGTCACACGAGCAGTACTTC
>TRBV2|TRBJ2-7|-|TRBD2
CASSQGLAGGDEQYF
TGTGCCAGCAGCCAAGGACTAGCGGGGGGCGACGAGCAGTACTTC
>TRBV9|TRBJ1-5|-|TRBD1
CASSAERTDRGSEQPQHF
TGTGCCAGCAGCGCCGAACGCACCGACAGGGGGTCGGAGCAGCCCCAGCATTTT
>TRBV5-4|TRBJ2-2|-|-
CASSSTGTLNTGELFF
TGTGCCAGCAGCTCCACCGGGACACTGAACACCGGGGAGCTGTTTTTT
>TRBV12-5|TRBJ2-3|-|TRBD1
CASGLSLLGQGHTDTQYF
TGTGCTAGTGGTTTGTCTCTCCTAGGACAGGGCCACACAGATACGCAGTATTTT
>TRBV4-1|TRBJ2-3|-|TRBD1
CASSRTLGTGEDTQYF
TGCGCCAGCAGCCGCACGTTAGGGACAGGGGAAGATACGCAGTATTTT
>TRBV5-1|TRBJ2-5|-|TRBD1
CASSPRDRGETQYF
TGCGCCAGCAGCCCTCGGGACAGGGGTGAGACCCAGTACTTC
>TRBV6-5|TRBJ1-1|-|-
CASSRGGLNTEAFF
TGTGCCAGCAGTAGGGGGGGGCTGAACACTGAAGCTTTCTTT
>TRBV4-1|TRBJ2-3|-|-
CASSLSGVSTDTQYF
TGCGCCAGCAGCCTTAGCGGCGTAAGCACAGATACGCAGTATTTT
>TRBV4-2|TRBJ1-4|-|-
CASSQTGLELFF
TGTGCCAGCAGCCAAACTGGACTCGAACTGTTTTTT
>TRBV10-2|TRBJ2-2|once|TRBD2
CASSFRTSGNTGELFF
TGCGCCAGCAGTTTTCGGACTAGCGGGAACACCGGGGAGCTGTTTTTT
>TRBV9|TRBJ2-1|-|TRBD2
CASNAERGLSSYNEQFF
TGTGCCAGCAATGCGGAGCGGGGGTTGAGCTCCTACAATGAGCAGTTCTTC
>TRBV27|TRBJ1-5|-|-
CASSPSSYQPQHF
TGTGCCAGCAGTCCGTCCTCCTATCAGCCCCAGCATTTT
>TRBV19|TRBJ2-7|-|-
CASSMYLYYEQYF
TGTGCCAGTAGTATGTACCTCTACTACGAGCAGTACTTC
>TRBV5-1|TRBJ2-3|-|TRBD1
CASSPKTGLSTDTQYF
TGCGCCAGCAGCCCAAAGACAGGGTTAAGCACAGATACGCAGTATTTT
>TRBV9|TRBJ1-2|-|-
CASSASAGSSYGYTF
TGTGCCAGCAGCGCCTCCGCCGGGTCCAGTTATGGCTACACCTTC
>TRBV15|TRBJ2-4|-|-
CATSSSLAGPKNIQYF
TGTGCCACCAGCAGCTCATTAGCCGGCCCCAAAAACATTCAGTACTTC
>TRBV19|TRBJ1-1|-|TRBD1
CASSIQGGTEAFF
TGTGCCAGTAGTATACAGGGGGGCACTGAAGCTTTCTTT
>TRBV6-5|TRBJ1-2|-|TRBD1
CASSRGQGAGGYTF
TGTGCCAGCTCTAGGGGACAGGGGGCAGGTGGCTACACCTTC
>TRBV6-4|TRBJ2-3|few|TRBD1
CASSGDQGGHDTQYF
TGTGCCAGCAGTGGAGACCAAGGGGGCCACGATACGCAGTATTTT
>TRBV14|TRBJ1-2|-|-
CASSQVGPSRGYTF
TGTGCCAGCAGCCAAGTAGGCCCGTCGCGGGGCTACACCTTC
>TRBV20-1|TRBJ1-1|-|-
CSSRGNTEAFF
TGCAGTAGCAGGGGGAACACTGAAGCTTTCTTT
>TRBV19|TRBJ1-1|-|-
CASSKSTGLNTEAFF
TGTGCCAGTAGCAAATCTACAGGGTTGAACACTGAAGCTTTCTTT
>TRBV10-3|TRBJ1-1|-|TRBD1
CAIKAGGDLNTEAFF
TGTGCCATCAAGGCAGGGGGTGATTTGAACACTGAAGCTTTCTTT
>TRBV21-1|TRBJ1-1|many|-
CASSKGLTGPAAFF
TGTGCCAGCAGCAAAGGTTTGACCGGTCCAGCGGCTTTCTTT
>TRBV7-3|TRBJ2-1|once|-
CASSLSNEQFF
TGTGCCAGCAGTCTTTCTAATGAGCAGTTCTTC